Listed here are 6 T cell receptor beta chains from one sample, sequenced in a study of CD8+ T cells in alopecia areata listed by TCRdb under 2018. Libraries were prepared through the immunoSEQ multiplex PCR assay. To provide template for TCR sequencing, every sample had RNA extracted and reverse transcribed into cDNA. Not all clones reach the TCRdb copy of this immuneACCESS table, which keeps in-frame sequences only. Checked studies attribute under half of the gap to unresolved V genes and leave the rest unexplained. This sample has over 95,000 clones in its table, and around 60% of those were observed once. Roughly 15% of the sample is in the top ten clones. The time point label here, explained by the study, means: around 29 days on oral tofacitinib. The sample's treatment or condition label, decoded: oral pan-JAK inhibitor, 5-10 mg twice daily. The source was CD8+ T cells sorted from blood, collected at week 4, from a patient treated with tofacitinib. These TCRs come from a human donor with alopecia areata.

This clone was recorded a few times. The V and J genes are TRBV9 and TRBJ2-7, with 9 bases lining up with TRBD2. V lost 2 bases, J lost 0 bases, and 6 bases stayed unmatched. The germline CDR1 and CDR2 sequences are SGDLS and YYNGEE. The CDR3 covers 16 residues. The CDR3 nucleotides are TGTGCCAGCAGCGTCTTGGCGGGAGGGAGCTCCTACGAGCAGTACTTC. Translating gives CASSVLAGGSSYEQYF.

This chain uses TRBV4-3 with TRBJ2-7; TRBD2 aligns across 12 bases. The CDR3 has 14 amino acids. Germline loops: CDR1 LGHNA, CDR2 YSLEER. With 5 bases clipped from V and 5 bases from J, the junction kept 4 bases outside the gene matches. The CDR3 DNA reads TGCGCCAGCAGCGCGACTAGCGGGAGAGACGAGCAGTACTTC. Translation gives CASSATSGRDEQYF.

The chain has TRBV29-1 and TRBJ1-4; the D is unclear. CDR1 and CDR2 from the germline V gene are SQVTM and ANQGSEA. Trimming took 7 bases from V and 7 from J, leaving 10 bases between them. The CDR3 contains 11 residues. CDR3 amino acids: CSAQAGEKLFF. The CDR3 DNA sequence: TGCAGCGCCCAGGCGGGTGAAAAACTGTTTTTT.

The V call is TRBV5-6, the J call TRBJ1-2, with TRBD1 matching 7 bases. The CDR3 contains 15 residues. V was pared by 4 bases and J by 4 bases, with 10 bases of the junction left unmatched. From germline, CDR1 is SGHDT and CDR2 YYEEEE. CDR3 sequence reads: CASSTFPGQSYGYTF. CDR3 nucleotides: TGTGCCAGCAGCACGTTTCCGGGACAGAGCTATGGCTACACCTTC.

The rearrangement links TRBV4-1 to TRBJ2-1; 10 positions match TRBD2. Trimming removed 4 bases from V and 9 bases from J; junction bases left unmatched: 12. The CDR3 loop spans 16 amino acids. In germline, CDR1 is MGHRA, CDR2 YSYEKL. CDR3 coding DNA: TGCGCCAGCAGCCCAACCGGGACTAGCGCCCAAGGTGAGCAGTTCTTC. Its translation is CASSPTGTSAQGEQFF.

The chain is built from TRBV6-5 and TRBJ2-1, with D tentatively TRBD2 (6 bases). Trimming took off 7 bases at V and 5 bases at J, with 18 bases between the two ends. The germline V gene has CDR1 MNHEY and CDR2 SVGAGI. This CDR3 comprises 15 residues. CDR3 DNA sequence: TGTGCCAGCACCCACCTCCTAGCGAACAACAATGAGCAGTTCTTC. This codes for CASTHLLANNNEQFF.